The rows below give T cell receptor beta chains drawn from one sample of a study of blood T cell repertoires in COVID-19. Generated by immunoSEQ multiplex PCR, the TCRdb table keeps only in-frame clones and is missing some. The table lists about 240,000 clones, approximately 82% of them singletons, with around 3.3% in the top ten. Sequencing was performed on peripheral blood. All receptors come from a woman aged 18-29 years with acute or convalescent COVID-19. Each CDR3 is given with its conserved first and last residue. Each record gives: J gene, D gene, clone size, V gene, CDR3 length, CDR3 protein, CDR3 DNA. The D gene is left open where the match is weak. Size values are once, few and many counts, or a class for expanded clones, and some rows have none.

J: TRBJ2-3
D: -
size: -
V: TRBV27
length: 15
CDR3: CASSLSDTSTDTQYF
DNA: TGTGCCAGCAGTTTATCGGACACTAGCACAGATACGCAGTATTTT

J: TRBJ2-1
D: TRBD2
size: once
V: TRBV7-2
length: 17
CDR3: CASSLPGTSLRYNEQFF
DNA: TGTGCCAGCAGCTTGCCAGGGACTAGCTTACGATACAATGAGCAGTTCTTC

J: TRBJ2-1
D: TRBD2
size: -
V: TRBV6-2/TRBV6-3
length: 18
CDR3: CASSYSPVPAGGYNEQFF
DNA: TGTGCCAGCAGTTACTCGCCCGTTCCAGCGGGAGGCTACAATGAGCAGTTCTTC

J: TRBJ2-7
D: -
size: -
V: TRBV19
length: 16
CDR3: CASSIRTGSLLYEQYF
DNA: TGTGCCAGTAGTATTCGAACCGGGTCCCTGCTATACGAGCAGTACTTC

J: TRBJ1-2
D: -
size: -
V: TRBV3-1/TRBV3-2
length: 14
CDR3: CASGWGQGQYGYTF
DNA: TGTGCCAGCGGTTGGGGGCAGGGACAATATGGCTACACCTTC

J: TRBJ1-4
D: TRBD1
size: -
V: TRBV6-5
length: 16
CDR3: CASSYSTGTGPEKLFF
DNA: TGTGCCAGCAGTTACTCCACCGGGACAGGGCCCGAAAAACTGTTTTTT

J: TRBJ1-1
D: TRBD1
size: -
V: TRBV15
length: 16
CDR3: CATSRDSDRGDTEAFF
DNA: TGTGCCACCAGCAGAGATAGCGACAGGGGGGACACTGAAGCTTTCTTT

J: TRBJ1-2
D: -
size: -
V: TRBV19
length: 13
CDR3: CASSRTPPDGYTF
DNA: TGTGCCAGTAGTCGTACCCCGCCGGATGGCTACACCTTC

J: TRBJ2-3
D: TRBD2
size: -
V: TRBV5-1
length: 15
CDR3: CASGPSGGRTDTQYF
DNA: TGCGCCAGCGGACCTAGCGGGGGCCGCACAGATACGCAGTATTTT

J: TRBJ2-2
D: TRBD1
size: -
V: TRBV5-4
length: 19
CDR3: CASSLGGGTGRLATGELFF
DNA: TGTGCCAGCAGCTTGGGGGGTGGGACAGGCCGTCTCGCCACCGGGGAGCTGTTTTTT

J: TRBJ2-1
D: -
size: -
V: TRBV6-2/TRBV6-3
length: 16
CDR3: CASSYSRYGGFNEQFF
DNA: TGTGCCAGCAGTTACTCCAGGTATGGAGGGTTCAATGAGCAGTTCTTC

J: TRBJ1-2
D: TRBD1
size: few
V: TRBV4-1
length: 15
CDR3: CASRPGDRVFRGYTF
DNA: TGCGCCAGCCGCCCTGGGGACAGGGTATTTCGAGGCTACACCTTC

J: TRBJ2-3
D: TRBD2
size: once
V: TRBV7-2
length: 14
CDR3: CASSLGTSGNTQYF
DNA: TGTGCCAGCAGCTTAGGGACTAGCGGAAATACGCAGTATTTT

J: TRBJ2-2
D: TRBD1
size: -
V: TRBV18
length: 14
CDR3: CASTDRGGTGELFF
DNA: TGTGCCAGCACGGACAGGGGTGGCACCGGGGAGCTGTTTTTT

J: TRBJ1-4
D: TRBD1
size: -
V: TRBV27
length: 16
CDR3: CASSLSVDRENEKLFF
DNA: TGTGCCAGCAGTTTATCAGTGGACAGGGAGAATGAAAAACTGTTTTTT

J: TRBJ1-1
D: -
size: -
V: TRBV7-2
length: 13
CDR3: CASSSRVATEAFF
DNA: TGTGCCAGCAGCTCCAGGGTTGCCACTGAAGCTTTCTTT

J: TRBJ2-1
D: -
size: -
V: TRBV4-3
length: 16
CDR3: CASSQDTATAYNEQFF
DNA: TGCGCCAGCAGCCAAGATACAGCCACGGCATACAATGAGCAGTTCTTC

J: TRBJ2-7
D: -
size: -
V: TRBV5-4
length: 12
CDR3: CASSSSGYEQYF
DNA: TGTGCCAGCAGCTCGAGCGGCTACGAGCAGTACTTC

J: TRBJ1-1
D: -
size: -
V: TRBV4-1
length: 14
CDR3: CASSQDPLITEAFF
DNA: TGCGCCAGCAGCCAAGATCCCCTAATCACTGAAGCTTTCTTT

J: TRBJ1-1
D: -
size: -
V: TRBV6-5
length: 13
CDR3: CASWRALYTEAFF
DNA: TGTGCCAGCTGGCGGGCCCTGTACACTGAAGCTTTCTTT

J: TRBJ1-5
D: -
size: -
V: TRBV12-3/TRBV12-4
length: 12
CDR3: CASSLGQQPQHF
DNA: TGTGCCAGCAGCCTAGGACAGCAGCCCCAGCATTTT

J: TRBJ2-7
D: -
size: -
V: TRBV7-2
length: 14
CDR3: CASSLAAGAYEQYF
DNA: TGTGCCAGCAGCTTAGCTGCAGGCGCCTACGAGCAGTACTTC

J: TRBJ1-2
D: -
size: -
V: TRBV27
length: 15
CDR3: CASSLSRRANYGYTF
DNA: TGTGCCAGCAGTTTATCGAGGCGGGCTAACTATGGCTACACCTTC

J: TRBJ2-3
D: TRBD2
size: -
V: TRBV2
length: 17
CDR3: CASRAGLAGGPSDTQYF
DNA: TGTGCCAGCAGGGCGGGACTAGCGGGAGGGCCCTCAGATACGCAGTATTTT

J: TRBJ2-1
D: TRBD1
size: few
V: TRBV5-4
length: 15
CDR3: CASSGGQGALNEQFF
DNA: TGTGCCAGCAGCGGCGGACAGGGGGCTCTCAATGAGCAGTTCTTC

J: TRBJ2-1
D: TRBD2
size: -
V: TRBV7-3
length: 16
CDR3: CASSLFGTSGYNEQFF
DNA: TGTGCCAGCAGCTTATTTGGGACTAGCGGCTACAATGAGCAGTTCTTC

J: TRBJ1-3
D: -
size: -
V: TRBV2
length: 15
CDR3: CASSARTGSGNTIYF
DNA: TGTGCCAGCAGTGCAAGGACTGGGTCTGGAAACACCATATATTTT

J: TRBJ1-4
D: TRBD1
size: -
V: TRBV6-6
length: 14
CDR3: CASGLQGPDEKLFF
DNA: TGTGCCAGCGGCTTACAGGGGCCGGATGAAAAACTGTTTTTT

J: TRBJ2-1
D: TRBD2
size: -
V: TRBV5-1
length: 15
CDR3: CASSKLAGGRNEQFF
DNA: TGCGCCAGCAGCAAACTAGCGGGAGGACGGAATGAGCAGTTCTTC

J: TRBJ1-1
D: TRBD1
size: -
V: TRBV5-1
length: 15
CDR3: CASSLRTGVGTEAFF
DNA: TGCGCCAGCAGCTTACGGACAGGGGTGGGAACTGAAGCTTTCTTT

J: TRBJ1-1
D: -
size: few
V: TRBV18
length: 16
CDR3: CASSPEQGDMNTEAFF
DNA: TGTGCCAGCTCACCCGAACAAGGGGACATGAACACTGAAGCTTTCTTT

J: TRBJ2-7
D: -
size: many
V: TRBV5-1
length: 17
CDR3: CASSLGVRGREDYEQYF
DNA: TGCGCCAGCAGCTTGGGGGTAAGGGGCAGGGAAGACTACGAGCAGTACTTC

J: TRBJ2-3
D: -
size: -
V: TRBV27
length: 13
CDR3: CASRQQGQDTQYF
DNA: TGTGCCAGCAGACAACAGGGCCAAGATACGCAGTATTTT

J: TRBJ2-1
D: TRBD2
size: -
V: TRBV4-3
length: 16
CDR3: CASSQGRGSSYNEQFF
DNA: TGCGCCAGCAGCCAAGGTCGCGGGAGCTCCTACAATGAGCAGTTCTTC

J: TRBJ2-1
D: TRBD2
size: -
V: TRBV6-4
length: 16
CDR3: CASSVLAGGAHNEQFF
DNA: TGTGCCAGCAGTGTCCTAGCGGGAGGGGCCCACAATGAGCAGTTCTTC

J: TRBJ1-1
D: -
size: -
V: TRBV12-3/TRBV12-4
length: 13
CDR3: CASSLVSGTEAFF
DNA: TGTGCCAGCAGTTTAGTCTCGGGAACTGAAGCTTTCTTT

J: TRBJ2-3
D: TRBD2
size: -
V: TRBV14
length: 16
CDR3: CASSQFPSGREDTQYF
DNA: TGTGCCAGCAGCCAATTTCCTAGCGGGAGGGAGGATACGCAGTATTTT

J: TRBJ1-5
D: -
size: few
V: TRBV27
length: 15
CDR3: CASTPRGQNNQPQHF
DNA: TGTGCCAGCACTCCCCGAGGACAGAACAATCAGCCCCAGCATTTT

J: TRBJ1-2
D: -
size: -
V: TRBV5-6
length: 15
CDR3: CASSKTGFYNYGYTF
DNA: TGTGCCAGCAGCAAAACAGGATTTTATAACTATGGCTACACCTTC

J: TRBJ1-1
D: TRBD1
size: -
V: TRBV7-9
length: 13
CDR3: CASSWDRGTEAFF
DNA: TGTGCCAGCAGCTGGGACAGGGGCACTGAAGCTTTCTTT

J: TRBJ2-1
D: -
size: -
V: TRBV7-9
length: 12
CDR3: CASSLFSYEQFF
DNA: TGTGCCAGCAGCTTATTTTCCTATGAGCAGTTCTTC

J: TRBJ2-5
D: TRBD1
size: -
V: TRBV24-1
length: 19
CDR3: CATSDLGGGQGRLQETQYF
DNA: TGTGCCACCAGTGATTTGGGGGGGGGACAGGGAAGACTACAAGAGACCCAGTACTTC

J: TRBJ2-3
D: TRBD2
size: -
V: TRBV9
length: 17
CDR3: CASSGRGGDQRTDTQYF
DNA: TGTGCCAGCAGCGGACGGGGAGGGGACCAACGCACAGATACGCAGTATTTT

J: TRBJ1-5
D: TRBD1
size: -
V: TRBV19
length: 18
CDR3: CASSIIEGQVLPNQPQHF
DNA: TGTGCCAGTAGTATAATCGAGGGACAGGTGCTCCCCAATCAGCCCCAGCATTTT

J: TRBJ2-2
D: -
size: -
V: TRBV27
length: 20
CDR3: CASSLKFGAPPGASFGELFF
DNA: TGTGCCAGCAGTTTAAAATTCGGGGCACCCCCAGGGGCTAGCTTCGGGGAGCTGTTTTTT

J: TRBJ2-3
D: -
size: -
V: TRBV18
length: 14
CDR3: CASSPQSVTDTQYF
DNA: TGTGCCAGCTCACCACAGTCAGTCACAGATACGCAGTATTTT

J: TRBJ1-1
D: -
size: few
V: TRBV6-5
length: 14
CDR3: CASSYSGSGTEAFF
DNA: TGTGCCAGCAGTTACTCCGGGTCGGGCACTGAAGCTTTCTTT

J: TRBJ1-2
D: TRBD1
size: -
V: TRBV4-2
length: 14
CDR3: CASSQAGTAYGYTF
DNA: TGTGCCAGCAGCCAAGCCGGGACAGCCTATGGCTACACCTTC

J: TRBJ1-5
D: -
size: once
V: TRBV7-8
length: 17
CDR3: CASSSLFRGLSNQPQHF
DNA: TGTGCCAGCAGCTCTCTATTCAGGGGCTTATCAAATCAGCCCCAGCATTTT

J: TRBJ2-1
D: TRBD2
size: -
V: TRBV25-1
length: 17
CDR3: CASSERGGTTTYNEQFF
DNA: TGTGCCAGCAGTGAACGCGGGGGGACTACCACCTACAATGAGCAGTTCTTC

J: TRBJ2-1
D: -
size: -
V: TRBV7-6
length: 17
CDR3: CASSLGARGRLGNEQFF
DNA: TGTGCCAGCAGCTTAGGGGCCAGGGGGAGGTTAGGCAATGAGCAGTTCTTC

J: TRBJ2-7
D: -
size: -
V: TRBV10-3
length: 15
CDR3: CAISESPRGDYEQYF
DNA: TGTGCCATCAGTGAGTCGCCTCGGGGAGATTACGAGCAGTACTTC

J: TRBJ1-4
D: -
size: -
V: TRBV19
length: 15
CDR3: CASRTWTVQNEKLFF
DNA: TGTGCCAGTAGAACATGGACAGTTCAAAATGAAAAACTGTTTTTT

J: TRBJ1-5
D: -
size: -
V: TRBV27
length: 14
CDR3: CASSQRWSNQPQHF
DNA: TGTGCCAGCAGTCAACGGTGGAGCAATCAGCCCCAGCATTTT

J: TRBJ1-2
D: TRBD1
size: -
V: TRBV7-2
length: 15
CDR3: CASSPGGWVAYGYTF
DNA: TGTGCCAGCAGCCCAGGGGGGTGGGTTGCCTATGGCTACACCTTC

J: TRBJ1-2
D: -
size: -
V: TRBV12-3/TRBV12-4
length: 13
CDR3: CASSPGTSYGYTF
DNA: TGTGCCAGCAGTCCAGGGACATCGTATGGCTACACCTTC